The next 14 T cell receptor beta chains were all read from a single sample in a study of cytomegalovirus exposure and HLA in healthy donors. The PCR ran on 60 Vbeta and 13 Jbeta primers. Here immunoSEQ multiplex PCR was the method, and the copy in TCRdb shows in-frame clones only, minus some. The table shows roughly 130,000 clones, with 75% to 85% occurring only once. The material sequenced was PBMCs. All receptors derive from a man aged 25 to 40 in good health and CMV-seronegative.

The V gene is TRBV29-1, the J gene TRBJ2-7; weak D call: TRBD2 (5 bases). This CDR3 spans 12 amino acids. The V end lost 7 bases, the J end lost 3 bases, and 13 bases lay between the germline ends. CDR1 SQVTM and CDR2 ANQGSEA come from the germline V gene. CDR3 in amino acids: CSAAGGFYEQYF. The CDR3 coding sequence is TGCAGCGCTGCGGGCGGATTCTACGAGCAGTACTTC.

The V and J genes are TRBV4-3 and TRBJ2-3; D might be TRBD2 (7 bases). The V end lost 1 base, the J end lost 6 bases, and 20 bases lay between the germline ends. Germline V lookup: CDR1 LGHNA, CDR2 YSLEER. This CDR3 spans 17 amino acids. The CDR3 bases are TGCGCCAGCAGCCAAGGAGGGGGGAGGGTTCGTGGGGATACGCAGTATTTT. This encodes CASSQGGGRVRGDTQYF.

This clone has just a few counts. The chain is built from TRBV5-4 and TRBJ2-2; no clear D gene. The ends were cut back, 4 bases at V and 5 bases at J, with 6 bases in the middle. Germline V gives CDR1 SGHNT, CDR2 YYREEE (reference sequence). The CDR3 extends over 12 amino acids. Here the CDR3 reads CASSPRTGELFF. CDR3 DNA sequence: TGTGCCAGCAGCCCCAGGACCGGGGAGCTGTTTTTT.

This clone was observed once. The chain has TRBV6-5 and TRBJ2-1; 9 bases are a match to TRBD1. The V segment lost 8 bases and the J segment 7 bases; nucleotides outside the gene matches: 9. The CDR3 is made up of 14 amino acids. Germline V gives CDR1 MNHEY, CDR2 SVGAGI. The CDR3 reads CASFPRDRANEQFF. The CDR3 DNA sequence: TGTGCCAGCTTCCCCCGGGACAGGGCTAATGAGCAGTTCTTC.

This chain joins TRBV19 and TRBJ1-2; possible D gene TRBD1, 5 bases. Germline values: CDR1 LNHDA, CDR2 SQIVND (reference sequence). V was cut by 2 bases and J by 0 bases, with 10 bases left in between. There are 15 residues in the CDR3. As DNA, the CDR3 is TGTGCCAGTAGTATATTCCCAGGGCCTAACTATGGCTACACCTTC. Translating it yields CASSIFPGPNYGYTF.

The chain combines TRBV29-1 with TRBJ1-2, with D hard to call. The CDR3 covers 12 residues. V lost 6 bases to trimming and J lost 8 bases, with 16 bases between them. Germline CDR1 is SQVTM and CDR2 is ANQGSEA. The CDR3 region is CSVDHDKPGYTF. The CDR3 bases are TGCAGCGTCGATCACGACAAACCCGGCTACACCTTC.

The chain links TRBV19 to TRBJ1-2, with a tentative D call TRBD1 (6 bases). This CDR3 is 12 amino acids long. The germline V and J ends were trimmed by 4 bases and 5 bases, with 8 bases remaining between them. In germline, CDR1 is LNHDA, CDR2 SQIVND (reference sequence). The CDR3 sequence is CASSRTGYGYTF. The CDR3 DNA reads TGTGCCAGTAGTAGAACAGGGTATGGCTACACCTTC.

This chain uses TRBV13 with TRBJ2-2; D is possibly TRBD2 (7 bases). Germline V gives CDR1 PRHDT, CDR2 FYEKMQ (reference sequence). V was trimmed by 8 bases and J by 0 bases, leaving 13 bases between them. This CDR3 has 15 amino acids. The DNA of the CDR3 is TGTGCCAGCGGACTAGGGGGGGCGAACACCGGGGAGCTGTTTTTT. It is translated as CASGLGGANTGELFF.

The CDR3 loop reads CASSLAGGLNNEQFF. In DNA form, the CDR3 reads TGTGCCAGCAGTCTAGCGGGAGGCCTGAACAATGAGCAGTTCTTC. The chain carries TRBV27 and TRBJ2-1, with 11 nucleotides matching TRBD2. Germline CDR1 is MNHEY and CDR2 is SMNVEV (reference sequence). This CDR3 region has 15 residues. With V trimmed by 5 bases and J by 5 bases, 5 bases remained unmatched.

The chain links TRBV27 to TRBJ2-2; no definite D call. The CDR3 loop spans 14 amino acids. V dropped 7 bases and J dropped 7 bases, with 16 bases sitting between them. Germline V gene lookup returns CDR1 MNHEY and CDR2 SMNVEV (reference sequence). The CDR3 DNA reads as TGTGCCAGCACATCGTGGAGCGAAAACGGGGAGCTGTTTTTT. Translating gives CASTSWSENGELFF.

The chain recombines TRBV29-1 with TRBJ1-1; no clear D. Germline-derived CDR1 and CDR2 are SQVTM and ANQGSEA. The V end lost 6 bases, the J end lost 10 bases, and 12 bases lay between the germline ends. CDR3 length: 10 amino acids. CDR3 sequence: CSVSGDGAFF. The CDR3 coding sequence is TGCAGCGTGTCAGGCGATGGAGCTTTCTTT.

This rearrangement joins TRBV5-1 to TRBJ2-2, with 7 bases lining up with TRBD1. Germline lookup yields CDR1 SGHRS and CDR2 YFSETQ. The CDR3 runs 14 residues. Trimming cost V 6 bases and J 2 bases; bases outside gene matches: 4. CDR3 coding DNA: TGCGCCAGCAAGGGGACAGCAAACACCGGGGAGCTGTTTTTT. Its protein product is CASKGTANTGELFF.

The chain couples TRBV30 to TRBJ2-7; maybe TRBD2 (6 bases). The CDR3 extends over 16 amino acids. Germline V gene lookup returns CDR1 GTSNPN and CDR2 SVGIG (reference sequence). Trimming cost V 3 bases and J 1 base, with 19 bases left between them. CDR3 DNA: TGTGCCTGGAGCGACCATTCGAGCGGAGGGTCCTACGAGCAGTACTTC. It codes for CAWSDHSSGGSYEQYF.

The chain couples TRBV7-9 to TRBJ2-1; D is perhaps TRBD1 (7 bases). The CDR3 has 14 residues. Trimming pared 5 bases from V and 6 bases from J, leaving 14 bases between. In germline, CDR1 is SEHNR, CDR2 FQNEAQ (reference sequence). CDR3 region: CASSTGGQFNEQFF. The CDR3 coding sequence is TGTGCCAGCAGCACCGGGGGACAGTTCAATGAGCAGTTCTTC.